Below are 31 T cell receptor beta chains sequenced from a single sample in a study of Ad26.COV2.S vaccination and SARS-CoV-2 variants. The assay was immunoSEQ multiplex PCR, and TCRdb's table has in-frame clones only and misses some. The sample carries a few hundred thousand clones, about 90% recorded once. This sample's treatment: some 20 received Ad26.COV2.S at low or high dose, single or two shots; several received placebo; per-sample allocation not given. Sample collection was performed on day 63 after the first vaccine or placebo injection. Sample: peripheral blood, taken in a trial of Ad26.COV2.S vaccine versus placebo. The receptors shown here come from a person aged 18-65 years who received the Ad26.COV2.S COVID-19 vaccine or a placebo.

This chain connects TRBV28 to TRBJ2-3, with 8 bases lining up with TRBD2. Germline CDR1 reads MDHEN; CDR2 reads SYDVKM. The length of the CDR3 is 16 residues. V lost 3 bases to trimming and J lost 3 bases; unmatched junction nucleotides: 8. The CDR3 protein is CASSLGLSGSTDTQYF. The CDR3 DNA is TGTGCCAGCAGTTTGGGGCTCAGCGGGAGTACAGATACGCAGTATTTT.

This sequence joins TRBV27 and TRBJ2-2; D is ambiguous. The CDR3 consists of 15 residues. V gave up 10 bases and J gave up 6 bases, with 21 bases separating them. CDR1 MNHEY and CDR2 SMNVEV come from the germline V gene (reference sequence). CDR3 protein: CAKVGPKHLAGELFF. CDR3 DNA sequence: TGTGCCAAAGTCGGGCCAAAACATTTGGCCGGGGAGCTGTTTTTT.

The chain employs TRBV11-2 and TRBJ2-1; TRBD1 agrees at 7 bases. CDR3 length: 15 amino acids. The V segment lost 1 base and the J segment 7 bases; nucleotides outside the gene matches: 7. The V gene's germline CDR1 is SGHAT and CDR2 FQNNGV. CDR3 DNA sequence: TGTGCCAGCAGCTTAGGGACAGGCGCCTGGAATGAGCAGTTCTTC. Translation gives CASSLGTGAWNEQFF.

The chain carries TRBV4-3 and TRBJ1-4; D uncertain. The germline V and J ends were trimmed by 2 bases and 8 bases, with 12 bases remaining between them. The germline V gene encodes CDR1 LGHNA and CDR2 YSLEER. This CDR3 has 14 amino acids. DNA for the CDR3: TGCGCCAGCAGCCAACTCGGCCTTGGGGAAAAACTGTTTTTT. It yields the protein CASSQLGLGEKLFF.

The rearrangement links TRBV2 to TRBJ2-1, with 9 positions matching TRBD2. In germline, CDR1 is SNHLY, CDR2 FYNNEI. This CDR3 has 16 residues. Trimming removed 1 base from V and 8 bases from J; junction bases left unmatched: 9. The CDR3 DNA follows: TGTGCCAGCAGTGAAGTGGTAGCGGGAGTCATCCATGAGCAGTTCTTC. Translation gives CASSEVVAGVIHEQFF. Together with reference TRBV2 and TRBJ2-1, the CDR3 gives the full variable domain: EPEVTQTPSHQVTQMGQEVILRCVPISNHLYFYWYRQILGQKVEFLVSFYNNEISEKSEIFDDQFSVERPDGSNFTLKIRSTKLEDSAMYFCASSEVVAGVIHEQFFGPGTRLTVL.

CDR3 in amino acids: CASSGTGNPYGYTF. CDR3 bases: TGTGCCAGCAGTGGGACAGGAAACCCCTATGGCTACACCTTC. The rearrangement joins TRBV6-6 to TRBJ1-2; TRBD1 matches at 8 bases. Germline V gene sequence: CDR1 MNHNY, CDR2 SVGAGI (reference sequence). The CDR3 is made up of 14 amino acids. V shed 5 bases and J 4 bases; nucleotides not matched to a gene: 6.

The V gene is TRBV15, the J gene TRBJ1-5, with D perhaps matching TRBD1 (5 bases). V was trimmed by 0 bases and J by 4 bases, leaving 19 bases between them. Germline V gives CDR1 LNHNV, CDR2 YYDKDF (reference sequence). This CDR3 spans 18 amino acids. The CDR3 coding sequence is TGTGCCACCAGCAGAGATCCGATGGGGGAGGAATTAAATCAGCCCCAGCATTTT. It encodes CATSRDPMGEELNQPQHF.

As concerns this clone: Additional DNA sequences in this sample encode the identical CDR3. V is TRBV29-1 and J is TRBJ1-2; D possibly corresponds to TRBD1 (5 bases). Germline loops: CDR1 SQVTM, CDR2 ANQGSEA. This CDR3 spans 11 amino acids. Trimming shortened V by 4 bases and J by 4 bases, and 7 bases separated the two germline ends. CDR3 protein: CSVVGVYGYTF. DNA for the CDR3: TGCAGCGTTGTAGGGGTCTATGGCTACACCTTC.

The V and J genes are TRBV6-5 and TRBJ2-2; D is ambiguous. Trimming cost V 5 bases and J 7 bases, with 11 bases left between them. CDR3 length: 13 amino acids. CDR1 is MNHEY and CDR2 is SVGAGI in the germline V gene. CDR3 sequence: CASSLQTDGELFF. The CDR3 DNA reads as TGTGCCAGCAGTCTCCAGACGGACGGGGAGCTGTTTTTT.

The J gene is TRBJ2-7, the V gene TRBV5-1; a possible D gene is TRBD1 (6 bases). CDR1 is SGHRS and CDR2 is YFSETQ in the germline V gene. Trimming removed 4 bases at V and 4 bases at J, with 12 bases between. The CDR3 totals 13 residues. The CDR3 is CASSTGTGYEQYF. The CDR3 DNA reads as TGCGCCAGCAGCACAGGGACCGGGTACGAGCAGTACTTC.

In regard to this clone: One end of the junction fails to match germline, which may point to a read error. This CDR3 reads CASSLVNNEQFF. DNA of the CDR3: TGTGCCAGCAGCTTAGTAAACAACGAGCAGTTCTTC. The rearrangement joins TRBV11-3 to TRBJ2-1, with D unclear. Germline CDR1 and CDR2: SGHNT and YENEEA. This CDR3 is built from 12 residues.

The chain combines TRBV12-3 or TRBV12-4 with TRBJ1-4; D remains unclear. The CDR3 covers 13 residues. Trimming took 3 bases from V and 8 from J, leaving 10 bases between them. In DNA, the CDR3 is TGTGCCAGCAGTTTGTGGGTTCAGGAAAAACTGTTTTTT. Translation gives CASSLWVQEKLFF.

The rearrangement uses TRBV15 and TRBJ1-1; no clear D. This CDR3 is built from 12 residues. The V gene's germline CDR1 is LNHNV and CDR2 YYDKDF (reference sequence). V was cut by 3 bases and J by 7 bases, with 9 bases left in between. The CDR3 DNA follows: TGTGCCACCAGCAGGGACGGGTTTGAAGCTTTCTTT. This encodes CATSRDGFEAFF.

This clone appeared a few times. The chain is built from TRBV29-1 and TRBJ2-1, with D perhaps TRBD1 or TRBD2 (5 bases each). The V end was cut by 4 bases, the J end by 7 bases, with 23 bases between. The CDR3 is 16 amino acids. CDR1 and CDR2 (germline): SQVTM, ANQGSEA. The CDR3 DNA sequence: TGCAGCGTTGGTCCCCCGGGGCGCCCCATACGGAATGAGCAGTTCTTC. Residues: CSVGPPGRPIRNEQFF.

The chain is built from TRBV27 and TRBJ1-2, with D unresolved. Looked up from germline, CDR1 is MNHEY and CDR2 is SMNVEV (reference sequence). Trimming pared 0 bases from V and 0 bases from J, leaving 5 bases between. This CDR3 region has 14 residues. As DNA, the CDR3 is TGTGCCAGCAGTTTATCGCCTTCTAACTATGGCTACACCTTC. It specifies CASSLSPSNYGYTF.

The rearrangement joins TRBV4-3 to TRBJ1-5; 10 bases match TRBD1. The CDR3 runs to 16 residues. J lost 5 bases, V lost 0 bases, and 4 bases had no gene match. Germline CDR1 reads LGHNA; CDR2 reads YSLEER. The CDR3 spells CASSQEWDRGYQPQHF. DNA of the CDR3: TGCGCCAGCAGCCAAGAGTGGGACAGGGGATATCAGCCCCAGCATTTT.

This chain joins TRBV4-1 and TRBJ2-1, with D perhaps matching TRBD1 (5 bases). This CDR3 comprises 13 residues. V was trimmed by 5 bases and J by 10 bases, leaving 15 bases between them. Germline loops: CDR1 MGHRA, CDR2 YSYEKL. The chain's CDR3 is CASSNLLPGEQFF. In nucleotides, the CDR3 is TGCGCCAGCAGCAACCTCCTCCCAGGGGAGCAGTTCTTC.

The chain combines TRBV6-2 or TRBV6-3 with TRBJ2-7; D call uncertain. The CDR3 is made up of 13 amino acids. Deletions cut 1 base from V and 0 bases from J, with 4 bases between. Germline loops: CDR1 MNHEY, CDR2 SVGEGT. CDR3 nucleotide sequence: TGTGCCAGCAGTTACTTGGGCTCCTACGAGCAGTACGTC. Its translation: CASSYLGSYEQYV.

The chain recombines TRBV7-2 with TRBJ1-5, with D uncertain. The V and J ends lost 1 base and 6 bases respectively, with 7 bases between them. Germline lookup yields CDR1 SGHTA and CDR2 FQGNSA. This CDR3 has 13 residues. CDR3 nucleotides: TGTGCCAGCAGCTTAGTTGAGTCTCAGCCCCAGCATTTT. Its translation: CASSLVESQPQHF.

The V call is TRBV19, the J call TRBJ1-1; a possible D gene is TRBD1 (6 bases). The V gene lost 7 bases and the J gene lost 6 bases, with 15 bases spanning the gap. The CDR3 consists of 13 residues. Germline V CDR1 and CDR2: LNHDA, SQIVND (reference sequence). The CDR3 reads CASTIRGGAEAFF. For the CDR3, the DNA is TGTGCCAGTACCATAAGAGGGGGAGCTGAAGCTTTCTTT.

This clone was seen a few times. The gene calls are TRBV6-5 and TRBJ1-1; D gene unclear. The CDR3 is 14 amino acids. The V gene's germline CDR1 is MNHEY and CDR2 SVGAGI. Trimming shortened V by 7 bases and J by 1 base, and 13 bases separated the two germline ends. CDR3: CASTNRGANTEAFF. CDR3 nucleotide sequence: TGTGCCAGCACCAATCGGGGAGCGAACACTGAAGCTTTCTTT.

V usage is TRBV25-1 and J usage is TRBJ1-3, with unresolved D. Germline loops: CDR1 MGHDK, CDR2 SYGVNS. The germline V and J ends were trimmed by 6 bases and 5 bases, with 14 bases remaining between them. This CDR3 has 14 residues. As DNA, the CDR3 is TGTGCCAGCAGCCCCCCTAGCAGGAGAAACACCATATATTTT. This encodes CASSPPSRRNTIYF.

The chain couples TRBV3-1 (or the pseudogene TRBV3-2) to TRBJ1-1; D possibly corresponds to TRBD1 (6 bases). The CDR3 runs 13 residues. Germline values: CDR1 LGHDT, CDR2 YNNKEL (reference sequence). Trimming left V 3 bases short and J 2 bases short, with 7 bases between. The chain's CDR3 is CASSQGANTEAFF. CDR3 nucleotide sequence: TGTGCCAGCAGCCAGGGGGCTAACACTGAAGCTTTCTTT.

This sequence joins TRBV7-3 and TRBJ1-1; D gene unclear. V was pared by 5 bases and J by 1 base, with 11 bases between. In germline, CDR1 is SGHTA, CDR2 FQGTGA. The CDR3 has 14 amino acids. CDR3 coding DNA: TGTGCCAGCAGCCTCGACGCAACGAACACTGAAGCTTTCTTT. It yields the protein CASSLDATNTEAFF. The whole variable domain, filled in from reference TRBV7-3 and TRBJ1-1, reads GAGVSQTPSNKVTEKGKYVELRCDPISGHTALYWYRQSLGQGPEFLIYFQGTGAADDSGLPNDRFFAVRPEGSVSTLKIQRTERGDSAVYLCASSLDATNTEAFFGQGTRLTVV.

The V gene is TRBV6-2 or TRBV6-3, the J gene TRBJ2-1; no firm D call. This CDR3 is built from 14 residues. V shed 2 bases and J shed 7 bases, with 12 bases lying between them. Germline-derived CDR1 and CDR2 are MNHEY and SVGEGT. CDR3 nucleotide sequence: TGTGCCAGCAGTTACATCGCCATGGCGAATGAGCAGTTCTTC. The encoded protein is CASSYIAMANEQFF.

The CDR3: CATSRDPLGTDTQYF. CDR3 DNA: TGTGCCACCAGCAGAGACCCCCTAGGAACAGATACGCAGTATTTT. The chain links TRBV15 to TRBJ2-3; D call uncertain. Trimming removed 0 bases from V and 3 bases from J, with 10 bases in between. Germline V gene sequence: CDR1 LNHNV, CDR2 YYDKDF (reference sequence). The CDR3 runs 15 residues. The complete variable domain, with remaining parts taken from reference TRBV15 and TRBJ2-3, reads DAMVIQNPRYQVTQFGKPVTLSCSQTLNHNVMYWYQQKSSQAPKLLFHYYDKDFNNEADTPDNFQSRRPNTSFCFLDIRSPGLGDTAMYLCATSRDPLGTDTQYFGPGTRLTVL.

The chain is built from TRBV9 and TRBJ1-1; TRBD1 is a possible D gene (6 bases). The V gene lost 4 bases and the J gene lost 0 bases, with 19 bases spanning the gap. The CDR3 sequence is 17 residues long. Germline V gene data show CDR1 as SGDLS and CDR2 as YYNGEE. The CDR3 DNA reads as TGTGCCAGCAGCACTCCCCCGACAGGTCCCATGAACACTGAAGCTTTCTTT. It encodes CASSTPPTGPMNTEAFF. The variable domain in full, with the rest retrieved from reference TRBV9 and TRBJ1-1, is DSGVTQTPKHLITATGQRVTLRCSPRSGDLSVYWYQQSLDQGLQFLIQYYNGEERAKGNILERFSAQQFPDLHSELNLSSLELGDSALYFCASSTPPTGPMNTEAFFGQGTRLTVV.

The CDR3 protein is CASSEARTDRPLLGYTF. The CDR3 region has the DNA TGTGCCAGCAGTGAAGCCCGGACAGACCGTCCCCTATTGGGCTACACCTTC. This chain uses TRBV2 with TRBJ1-2; a possible D gene is TRBD1 (6 bases). Germline-derived CDR1 and CDR2 are SNHLY and FYNNEI. V was shortened by 0 bases and J by 8 bases, with 22 bases between the two germline ends. The CDR3 runs 17 residues.

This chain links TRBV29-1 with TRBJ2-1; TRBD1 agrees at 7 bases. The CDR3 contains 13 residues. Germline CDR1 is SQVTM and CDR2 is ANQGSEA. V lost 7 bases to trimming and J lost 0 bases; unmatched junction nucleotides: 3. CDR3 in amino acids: CSGRDSSYNEQFF. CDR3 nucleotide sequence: TGCAGCGGCCGGGACAGCTCCTACAATGAGCAGTTCTTC.

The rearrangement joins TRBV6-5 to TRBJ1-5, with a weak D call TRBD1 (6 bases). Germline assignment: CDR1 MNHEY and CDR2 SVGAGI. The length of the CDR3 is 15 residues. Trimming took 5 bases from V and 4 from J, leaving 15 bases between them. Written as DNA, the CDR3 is TGTGCCAGCAGTCCCCCTACAGGGTGGAATCAGCCCCAGCATTTT. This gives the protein CASSPPTGWNQPQHF.

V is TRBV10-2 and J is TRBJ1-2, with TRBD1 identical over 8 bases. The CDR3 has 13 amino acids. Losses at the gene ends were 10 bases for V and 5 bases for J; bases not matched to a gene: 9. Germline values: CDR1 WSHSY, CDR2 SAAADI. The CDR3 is CATPGTGGYGYTF. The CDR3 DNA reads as TGCGCCACCCCGGGGACAGGTGGATATGGCTACACCTTC.